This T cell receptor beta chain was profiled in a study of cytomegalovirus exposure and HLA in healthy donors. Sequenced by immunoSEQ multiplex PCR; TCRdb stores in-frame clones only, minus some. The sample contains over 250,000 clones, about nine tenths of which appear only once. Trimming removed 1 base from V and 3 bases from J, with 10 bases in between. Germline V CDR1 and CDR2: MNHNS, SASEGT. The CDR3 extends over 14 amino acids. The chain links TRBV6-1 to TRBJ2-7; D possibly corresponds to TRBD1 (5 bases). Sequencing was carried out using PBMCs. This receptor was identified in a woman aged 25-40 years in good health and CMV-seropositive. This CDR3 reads CASSEGRVGYEQYF. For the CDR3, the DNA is TGTGCCAGCAGTGAAGGCAGGGTCGGCTACGAGCAGTACTTC.